What follows are 17 T cell receptor beta chains derived from one specimen sequenced in a study of blood T cell repertoires in COVID-19. Libraries were prepared by immunoSEQ multiplex PCR; TCRdb keeps only in-frame clonotypes and omits some of them. The sample carries some 350,000 clones, around nine tenths recorded once. The specimen was peripheral blood. All receptors come from a woman in her 70s with COVID-19, enrolled during active disease.

This clone is a singleton in its sample. J is TRBJ2-2 and V is TRBV24-1, with D possibly TRBD2 on 5 matching bases. Germline V gene sequence: CDR1 KGHDR, CDR2 SFDVKD. Trimming took 2 bases from V and 1 from J, leaving 7 bases between them. This CDR3 is 15 amino acids long. CDR3 sequence: CATSDWEQNTGELFF. DNA of the CDR3: TGTGCCACCAGTGATTGGGAGCAGAACACCGGGGAGCTGTTTTTT.

This rearrangement joins TRBV3-1 (or the pseudogene TRBV3-2) to TRBJ2-1, with D possibly matching TRBD2 (6 bases). Trimming left V 0 bases short and J 2 bases short, with 11 bases between. This CDR3 is built from 16 residues. Germline CDR1 is LGHDT and CDR2 is YNNKEL (reference sequence). CDR3 in amino acids: CASSQDVGGTYNEQFF. CDR3 DNA sequence: TGTGCCAGCAGCCAAGATGTGGGGGGAACCTACAATGAGCAGTTCTTC.

The CDR3 coding sequence is TGTGCCAGCAGCCCTAGTAGGGTGTCTGCCGGGGGTGGCTACACCTTC. Protein: CASSPSRVSAGGGYTF. The chain has TRBV7-8 and TRBJ1-2; D might be TRBD1 (5 bases). The CDR3 runs to 16 residues. From germline, CDR1 is SGHVS and CDR2 FQNEAQ. The V end lost 5 bases, the J end lost 7 bases, and 23 bases lay between the germline ends. The full variable domain, in which reference TRBV7-8 and TRBJ1-2 provide the parts outside the CDR3, is GAGVSQSPRYKVAKRGQDVALRCDPISGHVSLFWYQQALGQGPEFLTYFQNEAQLDKSGLPSDRFFAERPEGSVSTLKIQRTQQEDSAVYLCASSPSRVSAGGGYTFGSGTRLTVV.

V and J are TRBV5-4 and TRBJ1-5; D is perhaps TRBD1 (5 bases). This CDR3 spans 16 amino acids. Germline values: CDR1 SGHNT, CDR2 YYREEE (reference sequence). Trimming took 4 bases from V and 0 from J, leaving 14 bases between them. DNA for the CDR3: TGTGCCAGCAGCCGGGAGCCGGGGGATAGCAATCAGCCCCAGCATTTT. Its protein product is CASSREPGDSNQPQHF.

This clone was picked up a small number of times. This sequence joins TRBV10-2 and TRBJ1-1; D ambiguous. The ends were cut back, 7 bases at V and 1 base at J, with 7 bases in the middle. The CDR3 has 12 residues. CDR1 is WSHSY and CDR2 is SAAADI in the germline V gene. The CDR3: CASTHWNTEAFF. CDR3 bases: TGCGCCAGCACCCACTGGAACACTGAAGCTTTCTTT.

This chain joins TRBV19 and TRBJ1-3, with 9 bases lining up with TRBD1. The ends lost 7 bases at V and 4 bases at J; junction bases unmatched: 8. CDR3 size: 15 residues. Per the germline V gene, CDR1 is LNHDA and CDR2 is SQIVND (reference sequence). The CDR3 coding sequence is TGTGCCAGTACTTCACAGGGGGCGCAAGGAAACACCATATATTTT. Amino acids: CASTSQGAQGNTIYF.

This clone was picked up a small number of times. The chain has TRBV27 and TRBJ2-1; D is uncertain. With 4 bases removed from V and 4 bases from J, the gap between germline ends came to 11 bases. The CDR3 spans 14 residues. Germline-derived CDR1 and CDR2 are MNHEY and SMNVEV (reference sequence). The CDR3 loop reads CASSYSLLYNEQFF. CDR3 nucleotides: TGTGCCAGCAGTTACTCACTCCTTTACAATGAGCAGTTCTTC.

The chain uses TRBV14 and TRBJ2-1; D call uncertain. The CDR3 contains 13 residues. The ends were cut back, 4 bases at V and 4 bases at J, with 8 bases in the middle. Germline V gene data show CDR1 as SGHDN and CDR2 as FVKESK. CDR3 coding DNA: TGTGCCAGCAGCCCTGGCAGGTACAATGAGCAGTTCTTC. Encoded protein: CASSPGRYNEQFF. Full variable domain (outside the CDR3, taken from reference TRBV14 and TRBJ2-1): EAGVTQFPSHSVIEKGQTVTLRCDPISGHDNLYWYRRVMGKEIKFLLHFVKESKQDESGMPNNRFLAERTGGTYSTLKVQPAELEDSGVYFCASSPGRYNEQFFGPGTRLTVL.

The rearrangement links TRBV2 to TRBJ1-1, with D possibly being TRBD1 (6 bases). The CDR3 sequence is 12 residues long. Germline V gene sequence: CDR1 SNHLY, CDR2 FYNNEI. V was trimmed by 7 bases and J by 6 bases, leaving 12 bases between them. CDR3 loop: CASTGQTSEAFF. The CDR3 coding sequence is TGTGCCAGCACAGGACAGACCTCTGAAGCTTTCTTT.

This clone has a single count. The chain joins TRBV7-2 to TRBJ2-3, with 8 bases identical to TRBD2. In germline, CDR1 is SGHTA, CDR2 FQGNSA. This CDR3 comprises 17 residues. V lost 3 bases, J lost 4 bases, and 12 bases stayed unmatched. CDR3 DNA: TGTGCCAGCAGCTTCCCCATTCGGGGGGGTCCCGCAGATACGCAGTATTTT. Protein product: CASSFPIRGGPADTQYF.

The chain carries TRBV28 and TRBJ1-5, with a possible D match to TRBD1 (6 bases). The CDR3 covers 16 residues. Germline CDR1 is MDHEN and CDR2 is SYDVKM. The V and J ends lost 4 bases and 1 base respectively, with 14 bases between them. CDR3 residues: CASSSPRGTSNQPQHF. DNA for the CDR3: TGTGCCAGCAGTTCACCCAGGGGAACCAGCAATCAGCCCCAGCATTTT.

This clone was observed a single time. V is TRBV7-9 and J is TRBJ2-7; D possibly corresponds to TRBD2 (5 bases). The CDR3 is 13 amino acids. V shed 8 bases and J shed 2 bases, with 13 bases lying between them. Looked up from germline, CDR1 is SEHNR and CDR2 is FQNEAQ (reference sequence). CDR3 in DNA: TGTGCCAGCGACTACGAAAGCGCCTACGAGCAGTACTTC. Its protein is CASDYESAYEQYF.

This clone was detected only once. The J gene is TRBJ2-3, the V gene TRBV4-1; TRBD1 agrees at 8 bases. The V and J ends lost 2 bases and 3 bases, in that order; junction bases with no gene match: 4. CDR1 and CDR2 from the germline V gene are MGHRA and YSYEKL. The CDR3 contains 15 residues. The CDR3 region is CASSQQTGATDTQYF. CDR3 DNA sequence: TGCGCCAGCAGCCAACAGACAGGGGCAACAGATACGCAGTATTTT.

The chain links TRBV7-2 to TRBJ2-3; 8 positions agree with TRBD2. Trimming took 4 bases from V and 5 from J; bases not matched to a gene: 5. Germline V gives CDR1 SGHTA, CDR2 FQGNSA. The CDR3 covers 14 residues. CDR3 in DNA: TGTGCCAGCAGCTCCAAGCGGGGGATAGATACGCAGTATTTT. Encoded protein: CASSSKRGIDTQYF.

Notes on this clone: This CDR3 is also generated by other DNA sequences in the sample. This chain uses TRBV7-9 with TRBJ2-5; 9 bases fit TRBD2. V lost 5 bases and J lost 7; bases outside the gene matches: 5. From germline, CDR1 is SEHNR and CDR2 FQNEAQ (reference sequence). The CDR3 has 13 amino acids. CDR3 amino acids: CASSPSGVGTQYF. CDR3 nucleotide sequence: TGTGCCAGCAGCCCTAGCGGGGTCGGGACCCAGTACTTC.

The chain employs TRBV9 and TRBJ1-1; 9 nucleotides match TRBD1. The V gene's germline CDR1 is SGDLS and CDR2 YYNGEE. This CDR3 is 18 amino acids long. J lost 1 base, V lost 3 bases, and 13 bases had no gene match. CDR3 in DNA: TGTGCCAGCAGCGCGGCACAGGGGGCAGGGCGTCCGAACACTGAAGCTTTCTTT. This encodes CASSAAQGAGRPNTEAFF.

The rearrangement joins TRBV5-4 to TRBJ2-3; TRBD2 is a possible D gene (5 bases). V lost 0 bases to trimming and J lost 7 bases, with 9 bases between them. The germline CDR1 and CDR2 sequences are SGHNT and YYREEE (reference sequence). The CDR3 contains 13 residues. The CDR3 region has the DNA TGTGCCAGCAGCTTGGCCGGGGAAAATACGCAGTATTTT. This translates into CASSLAGENTQYF.